The following is a TCR beta chain sequence with its context. Trimming removed 4 bases at V and 3 bases at J, with 13 bases between. CDR1 is LGHDT and CDR2 is YNNKEL in the germline V gene (reference sequence). This CDR3 is 15 amino acids long. This sample stems from a study of blood T cell repertoires in COVID-19. Study details: T cells, B-cell-depleted T cells, or PBMCs supplied cDNA or gDNA.

Clones were sequenced by immunoSEQ multiplex PCR, and TCRdb holds only the in-frame ones, with some missing. Found here are about 180,000 clones, approximately 89% of them singletons; the top ten hold approximately 2.7%. The chain links TRBV3-1 (or the pseudogene TRBV3-2) to TRBJ2-1; a possible D gene is TRBD1 (6 bases). The receptor was isolated from a middle-aged man with active or convalescent COVID-19. Sequencing was carried out using peripheral blood. The CDR3 DNA reads as TGTGCCAGCAGCCGCTCGGGGACAAACTACAATGAGCAGTTCTTC. The encoded protein is CASSRSGTNYNEQFF.